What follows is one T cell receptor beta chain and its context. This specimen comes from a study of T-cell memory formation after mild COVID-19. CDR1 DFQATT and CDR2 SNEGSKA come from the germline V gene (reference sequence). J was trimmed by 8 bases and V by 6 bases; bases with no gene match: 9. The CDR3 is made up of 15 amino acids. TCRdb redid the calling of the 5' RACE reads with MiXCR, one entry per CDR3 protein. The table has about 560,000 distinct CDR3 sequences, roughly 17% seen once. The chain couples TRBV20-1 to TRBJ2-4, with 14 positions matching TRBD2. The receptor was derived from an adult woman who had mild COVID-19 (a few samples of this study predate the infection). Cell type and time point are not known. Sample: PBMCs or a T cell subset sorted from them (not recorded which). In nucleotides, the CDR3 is TGCAGTGCGCTGACTAGCGGGGGGGCCTTGGACATTCAGTACTTC. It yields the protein CSALTSGGALDIQYF.